Presented here are 16 T cell receptor beta chains from one specimen sequenced in a study of circulating tumor DNA in untreated peripheral T-cell lymphoma. Method: immunoSEQ multiplex PCR; TCRdb's copy keeps in-frame clones and lacks some. The sample holds almost 9,000 clones, roughly 85% seen once. Sequenced input: tumor tissue. Receptors originate from a human donor with peripheral T-cell lymphoma.

V gene TRBV15 combines with J gene TRBJ2-7, with 9 bases aligning to TRBD1. The CDR3 spans 14 residues. The germline gives CDR1 LNHNV, CDR2 YYDKDF (reference sequence). Trimming took 5 bases from V and 2 from J; bases not matched to a gene: 4. CDR3: CATSLDRGTYEQYF. The CDR3 region has the DNA TGTGCCACCAGCCTGGACAGGGGAACCTACGAGCAGTACTTC. Drawing the rest from reference TRBV15 and TRBJ2-7, the complete variable domain is DAMVIQNPRYQVTQFGKPVTLSCSQTLNHNVMYWYQQKSSQAPKLLFHYYDKDFNNEADTPDNFQSRRPNTSFCFLDIRSPGLGDTAMYLCATSLDRGTYEQYFGPGTRLTVT.

In this sample, this clone turned up once. The chain joins TRBV29-1 to TRBJ1-1, with D uncertain. Trimming shortened V by 6 bases and J by 1 base, and 9 bases separated the two germline ends. The V gene's germline CDR1 is SQVTM and CDR2 ANQGSEA. The CDR3 length is 12 residues. The DNA for the CDR3 is TGCAGCGTCCGACCTTGGAACACTGAAGCTTTCTTT. Protein sequence: CSVRPWNTEAFF. Combining the CDR3 with reference TRBV29-1 and TRBJ1-1 gives the whole variable domain SAVISQKPSRDICQRGTSLTIQCQVDSQVTMMFWYRQQPGQSLTLIATANQGSEATYESGFVIDKFPISRPNLTFSTLTVSNMSPEDSSIYLCSVRPWNTEAFFGQGTRLTVV.

The chain couples TRBV6-4 to TRBJ2-1; possibly TRBD1 or TRBD2 for D (5 bases each). The CDR3 contains 13 residues. The germline V gene encodes CDR1 MRHNA and CDR2 SNTAGT. Trimming shortened V by 7 bases and J by 6 bases, and 13 bases separated the two germline ends. The CDR3 is CASTAGSGNEQFF. The CDR3 DNA follows: TGTGCCAGCACGGCAGGGAGCGGCAATGAGCAGTTCTTC.

The gene calls are TRBV6-8 and TRBJ1-1; the D gene is possibly TRBD1 (5 bases). The CDR3 consists of 13 residues. The germline V gene has CDR1 MNHGY and CDR2 SAAAGT. V was clipped by 10 bases and J by 3 bases, with 15 bases between them. CDR3 sequence: CAISFKGDTEAFF. CDR3 DNA: TGTGCCATCAGCTTCAAAGGGGACACTGAAGCTTTCTTT.

This clone occurred a few times. The chain combines TRBV6-8 with TRBJ1-4; the match to TRBD1 covers 8 bases. CDR1 is MNHGY, CDR2 SAAAGT, per germline. Trimming cost V 4 bases and J 7 bases; bases outside gene matches: 5. The CDR3 loop spans 14 amino acids. This CDR3 reads CASSSRGPPEKLFF. Written as DNA, the CDR3 is TGTGCCAGCAGTTCCAGGGGGCCGCCTGAAAAACTGTTTTTT.

The genes are TRBV6-8 and TRBJ1-1; D remains ambiguous. The CDR3 has 17 residues. Per germline, CDR1 MNHGY and CDR2 SAAAGT. V lost 2 bases, J lost 0 bases, and 16 bases lay in between. The CDR3, as DNA: TGTGCCAGCAGTTACGATGAGCTTTCCTTTCTGAACACTGAAGCTTTCTTT. Encoded protein: CASSYDELSFLNTEAFF.

The gene calls are TRBV6-8 and TRBJ2-1; D gene ambiguous. With 0 bases removed from V and 6 bases from J, the gap between germline ends came to 15 bases. Germline CDR1 is MNHGY and CDR2 is SAAAGT. The CDR3 runs 16 residues. CDR3 residues: CASSYSNTREVNEQFF. CDR3 nucleotide sequence: TGTGCCAGCAGTTACTCGAATACCCGTGAGGTCAATGAGCAGTTCTTC.

The chain employs TRBV11-3 and TRBJ2-7; possibly TRBD1 or TRBD2 for D (6 bases each). Germline CDR1 is SGHNT and CDR2 is YENEEA. The CDR3 consists of 14 residues. V was trimmed by 8 bases and J by 2 bases, leaving 16 bases between them. The CDR3 region has the DNA TGTGCCAGCCATAGGGGGGCCCAAACCTACGAGCAGTACTTC. Translation gives CASHRGAQTYEQYF.

The V gene is TRBV29-1, the J gene TRBJ1-1; D is ambiguous. Between the trimmed V and J ends, which lost 6 bases and 1 base, there was a span of 15 bases. The CDR3 extends over 14 amino acids. Per germline, CDR1 SQVTM and CDR2 ANQGSEA. As DNA, the CDR3 is TGCAGCGTGTGGCGGGAGTCAGCGAACACTGAAGCTTTCTTT. It specifies CSVWRESANTEAFF.

The chain employs TRBV14 and TRBJ2-6, with D uncertain. The CDR3 runs 14 residues. Trimming shortened V by 4 bases and J by 2 bases, and 6 bases separated the two germline ends. In germline, CDR1 is SGHDN, CDR2 FVKESK. CDR3 sequence: CASSLGPGANVLTF. CDR3 DNA: TGTGCCAGCAGCCTTGGCCCTGGGGCCAACGTCCTGACTTTC.

The chain links TRBV11-3 to TRBJ1-3; TRBD1 matches 7 bases. The CDR3 contains 15 residues. The junction had 7 bases not matched to a gene; V was cut back by 4 bases and J by 4 bases. From germline, CDR1 is SGHNT and CDR2 YENEEA. CDR3 bases: TGTGCCAGCAGCTGGAGGGACAGTCGGGGAAACACCATATATTTT. It specifies CASSWRDSRGNTIYF.

This chain joins TRBV4-1 and TRBJ1-6; D gene uncertain. This CDR3 is built from 16 residues. The V and J ends lost 1 base and 6 bases respectively, with 13 bases between them. Germline V lookup: CDR1 MGHRA, CDR2 YSYEKL. Here the CDR3 DNA reads TGCGCCAGCAGCCAAGGTCAGGCGTTTCTTAATTCACCCCTCCACTTT. This gives the protein CASSQGQAFLNSPLHF.

The rearrangement joins TRBV5-1 to TRBJ2-1; D gene uncertain. V was shortened by 0 bases and J by 4 bases, with 8 bases between the two germline ends. The CDR3 runs to 14 residues. Germline lookup yields CDR1 SGHRS and CDR2 YFSETQ. CDR3 DNA sequence: TGCGCCAGCAGCTTGGACTGGATATACAATGAGCAGTTCTTC. Its translation is CASSLDWIYNEQFF.

This sequence joins TRBV12-5 and TRBJ1-1; no definite D call. Germline CDR1 LGHNT, CDR2 FRNRAP. Trimming removed 0 bases from V and 8 bases from J, with 16 bases in between. The CDR3 sequence is 15 residues long. The CDR3 loop is CASGLVPAGDSEAFF. CDR3 bases: TGTGCTAGTGGTTTGGTACCGGCAGGAGACTCCGAAGCTTTCTTT.

This sequence joins TRBV11-3 and TRBJ1-4; the match to TRBD1 covers 10 bases. V gave up 8 bases and J gave up 0 bases; unmatched junction bases: 6. Germline assignment: CDR1 SGHNT and CDR2 YENEEA. This CDR3 has 16 residues. CDR3 in amino acids: CASGWDRGATNEKLFF. The CDR3 DNA is TGTGCCAGCGGCTGGGACAGGGGAGCAACTAATGAAAAACTGTTTTTT.

The table lists this clone with a few counts. CDR3 sequence (DNA): TGCGCCAGCAGCCCTCAAGGACAGGGATCTCTCTCTGGGGCCAACGTCCTGACTTTC. Translated, it gives CASSPQGQGSLSGANVLTF. J is TRBJ2-6 and V is TRBV4-1, with 8 bases identical to TRBD1. Trimming took 4 bases from V and 0 from J; bases not matched to a gene: 11. CDR3 length: 19 residues. Per the germline V gene, CDR1 is MGHRA and CDR2 is YSYEKL.